The entry below describes one T cell receptor beta chain. The antigen remains undetermined. The source of the sample is a study of T cell responses to AZD1222 COVID-19 vaccine. There are 14 residues in the CDR3. Germline assignment: CDR1 SGHNT and CDR2 YYREEE (reference sequence). V was shortened by 4 bases and J by 8 bases, with 18 bases between the two germline ends. Measured with immunoSEQ multiplex PCR; TCRdb has only the in-frame clones, and not every one. The profile shows around 150,000 clones, about 91% of them singletons. Study outcomes and limitations: Spike was spanned by vaccine-associated CD4 TCRs, with dominance at 160-218 and 743-854. Reports say nearly half of spike-specific TCRs go after unmutated variant regions. There were mostly white British donors and more females than males, and clonal diversity was possibly underestimated.

Pooling of second doses given at about 4 or about 12 weeks was done. The receptor was isolated from an adult who received the AZD1222 COVID-19 vaccine. V gene TRBV5-4 combines with J gene TRBJ1-2, with D maybe TRBD1 (6 bases). The source was peripheral blood, collected 28 days after the second AZD1222 dose. The CDR3 DNA sequence: TGTGCCAGCAGCCCAAACAGGGAGTCGTTCGGCTACACCTTC. It yields the protein CASSPNRESFGYTF.